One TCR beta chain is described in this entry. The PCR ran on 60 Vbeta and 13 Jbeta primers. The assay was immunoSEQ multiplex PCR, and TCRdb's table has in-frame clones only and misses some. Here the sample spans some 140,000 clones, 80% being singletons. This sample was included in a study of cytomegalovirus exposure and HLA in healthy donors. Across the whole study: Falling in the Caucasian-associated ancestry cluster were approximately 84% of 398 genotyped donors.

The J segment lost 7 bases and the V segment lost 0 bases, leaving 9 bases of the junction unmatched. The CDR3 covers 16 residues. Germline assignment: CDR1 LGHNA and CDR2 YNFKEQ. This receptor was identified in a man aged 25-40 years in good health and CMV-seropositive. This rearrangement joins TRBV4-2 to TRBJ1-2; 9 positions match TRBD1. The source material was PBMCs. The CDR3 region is CASSQDPADRGGGYTF. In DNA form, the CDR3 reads TGTGCCAGCAGCCAAGACCCGGCGGACAGGGGAGGTGGCTACACCTTC.